This T cell receptor beta chain was recovered during a study of T-cell memory formation after mild COVID-19. Study-level findings and limits: Clones which contracted sat mainly in CM and EM if CD4+, and in EMRA if CD8+.

The ends were cut back, 3 bases at V and 3 bases at J, with 17 bases in the middle. This CDR3 is 17 amino acids long. Germline V CDR1 and CDR2: KGHDR, SFDVKD. With respect to this clonotype: Its antigen is currently unknown.

A 5'RACE reaction primed in the constant segment made cDNA libraries of TCR alpha and TCR beta, and these carried sample barcodes and UMIs. TCRdb fed the 5' RACE reads into MiXCR, producing one record per CDR3 protein. The top ten hold about 15% of the sample, which has about 130,000 distinct CDR3 sequences, approximately 16% seen once. The V and J genes are TRBV24-1 and TRBJ2-1; D is ambiguous. The TCR was taken from an adult woman who had mild COVID-19 (a few samples of this study predate the infection). Cell type and time point are not known. What was sequenced was PBMCs or a T cell subset sorted from them (not recorded which). The CDR3 DNA sequence: TGTGCCACCAGTGATCACCCCGGCAGCACCTTCTACAATGAGCAGTTCTTC. Translating it yields CATSDHPGSTFYNEQFF.